The 30 T cell receptor beta chains given below trace back to one sample, sequenced in a study of CD8 T cells in ankylosing spondylitis. Via MiXCR, TCRdb re-called the 5' RACE reads, giving one row per CDR3 protein. Found here are more than 150,000 distinct CDR3 sequences, around a sixth of them singletons; the top ten hold more than 3.5%. Sequencing was done on a sample of blood, either unsorted or a sorted T cell fraction (not recorded which). The receptor source for this set is a male donor under 35 with ankylosing spondylitis or in good health (not recorded which).

This clonotype has ten or more counts. The rearrangement joins TRBV7-2 to TRBJ2-2, with 10 positions matching TRBD2. V was pared by 2 bases and J by 6 bases, with 3 bases of the junction left unmatched. CDR3 length: 15 residues. Germline CDR1 and CDR2: SGHTA and FQGNSA. The CDR3 here is CASSLLAGVPGELFF. The CDR3 nucleotides read TGTGCCAGCAGCTTACTAGCGGGAGTGCCCGGGGAGCTGTTTTTT.

This clonotype was counted ten times or more. The rearrangement joins TRBV27 to TRBJ2-7, with 14 bases fitting TRBD2. The CDR3 totals 14 residues. V was pared by 10 bases and J by 2 bases, with 4 bases of the junction left unmatched. Germline CDR1 reads MNHEY; CDR2 reads SMNVEV (reference sequence). The CDR3 sequence is CATGLAGGAYEQYF. DNA for the CDR3: TGTGCCACAGGACTAGCGGGGGGAGCCTACGAGCAGTACTTC.

The V gene is TRBV12-3 or TRBV12-4, the J gene TRBJ2-1, with D unresolved. This CDR3 is built from 12 residues. Trimming took 4 bases from V and 4 from J, leaving 5 bases between them. The CDR3 DNA reads TGTGCCAGCAGTTGGAGATACAATGAGCAGTTCTTC. Translation gives CASSWRYNEQFF.

In this sample, this clonotype turned up many times. The V call is TRBV20-1, the J call TRBJ1-4; a possible D gene is TRBD1 (5 bases). The CDR3 spans 15 residues. The V gene's germline CDR1 is DFQATT and CDR2 SNEGSKA (reference sequence). Trimming left V 0 bases short and J 7 bases short, with 15 bases between. The DNA of the CDR3 is TGCAGTGCTAGAGAGGCACAGGTCTTTGGTGAAAAACTGTTTTTT. Encoded protein: CSAREAQVFGEKLFF.

The sample holds many counts of this clonotype. This chain links TRBV9 with TRBJ2-1; 14 bases line up with TRBD2. Germline V lookup: CDR1 SGDLS, CDR2 YYNGEE. The CDR3 sequence is 16 residues long. The junction had 9 bases not matched to a gene; V was cut back by 3 bases and J by 10 bases. The chain's CDR3 is CASSEGTSGSPREQFF. CDR3 DNA: TGTGCCAGCAGCGAGGGGACTAGCGGGAGTCCCCGGGAGCAGTTCTTC.

This clonotype has a count of ten or more. The chain combines TRBV12-3 or TRBV12-4 with TRBJ2-7; 7 bases agree with TRBD1. The CDR3 loop spans 12 amino acids. V gave up 6 bases and J gave up 5 bases; unmatched junction bases: 4. The CDR3 sequence is CASSRQGNEQYF. The CDR3, as DNA: TGTGCCAGCAGCCGACAGGGAAACGAGCAGTACTTC.

This chain uses TRBV29-1 with TRBJ2-3; 9 nucleotides agree with TRBD2. Germline CDR1 SQVTM, CDR2 ANQGSEA. CDR3 length: 14 residues. The ends lost 1 base at V and 2 bases at J; junction bases unmatched: 1. CDR3 DNA sequence: TGCAGCGTTGAAGGACTAGCGGACACAGATACGCAGTATTTT. Translation gives CSVEGLADTDTQYF.

This clonotype was seen many times. This chain connects TRBV20-1 to TRBJ2-7; D gene uncertain. This CDR3 comprises 12 residues. Germline CDR1 and CDR2: DFQATT and SNEGSKA (reference sequence). V was pared by 6 bases and J by 3 bases, with 12 bases between. This CDR3 is CSARLLHYEQYF. Written as DNA, the CDR3 is TGCAGTGCGCGACTGCTGCACTACGAGCAGTACTTC.

This clonotype has a count of ten or more. The rearrangement uses TRBV7-2 and TRBJ2-1; D call uncertain. This CDR3 comprises 16 residues. From germline, CDR1 is SGHTA and CDR2 FQGNSA. Trimming took 2 bases from V and 0 from J, leaving 11 bases between them. CDR3 in DNA: TGTGCCAGCAGCTTAAACTCTAGGAGCTCCTACAATGAGCAGTTCTTC. It specifies CASSLNSRSSYNEQFF. Full variable domain (remainder filled in from reference TRBV7-2 and TRBJ2-1): GAGVSQSPSNKVTEKGKDVELRCDPISGHTALYWYRQSLGQGLEFLIYFQGNSAPDKSGLPSDRFSAERTGGSVSTLTIQRTQQEDSAVYLCASSLNSRSSYNEQFFGPGTRLTVL.

This clonotype has more than one count but fewer than ten. The chain is built from TRBV7-2 and TRBJ2-2; 7 bases line up with TRBD1. This CDR3 contains 13 residues. After removal of 4 bases from V and 6 bases from J, the junction contained 2 bases not matched to a gene. From germline, CDR1 is SGHTA and CDR2 FQGNSA. CDR3 sequence reads: CASSWTGAGELFF. The DNA for the CDR3 is TGTGCCAGCAGCTGGACAGGCGCCGGGGAGCTGTTTTTT.

The V gene is TRBV19, the J gene TRBJ1-5; 7 positions match TRBD1. After removal of 4 bases from V and 4 bases from J, the junction contained 7 bases not matched to a gene. Per germline, CDR1 LNHDA and CDR2 SQIVND (reference sequence). This CDR3 has 15 residues. The CDR3: CASSTGQATNQPQHF. As DNA, the CDR3 is TGTGCCAGTAGTACCGGACAGGCAACTAATCAGCCCCAGCATTTT.

In its sample, this clonotype was seen many times. This chain uses TRBV9 with TRBJ2-3, with 11 bases fitting TRBD2. The J segment lost 4 bases and the V segment lost 3 bases, leaving 7 bases of the junction unmatched. The V gene's germline CDR1 is SGDLS and CDR2 YYNGEE. This CDR3 has 16 amino acids. This CDR3 reads CASSATSGSLADTQYF. The CDR3 DNA reads as TGTGCCAGCAGCGCAACTAGCGGGAGTCTTGCAGATACGCAGTATTTT.

This clonotype has only a few counts. The chain recombines TRBV6-5 with TRBJ2-1, with a possible D match to TRBD2 (6 bases). CDR3 length: 14 residues. Germline CDR1 reads MNHEY; CDR2 reads SVGAGI. V lost 4 bases to trimming and J lost 4 bases, with 11 bases between them. CDR3 DNA sequence: TGTGCCAGCAGTTGGGGAGGCGAATACAATGAGCAGTTCTTC. This sequence encodes CASSWGGEYNEQFF.

This clonotype was counted ten times or more. V usage is TRBV7-9 and J usage is TRBJ2-7, with D tentatively TRBD1 or TRBD2 (5 bases each). The V gene's germline CDR1 is SEHNR and CDR2 FQNEAQ (reference sequence). Trimming stripped 2 bases from V and 6 bases from J, with 14 bases between. The CDR3 runs 14 residues. CDR3 nucleotides: TGTGCCAGCAGCTTACAAGGGACCCGTAGCGAGCAGTACTTC. Protein sequence: CASSLQGTRSEQYF.

Many counts were recorded for this clonotype. The V and J genes are TRBV20-1 and TRBJ2-1, with D possibly being TRBD1 (6 bases). Germline CDR1 reads DFQATT; CDR2 reads SNEGSKA (reference sequence). Trimming removed 5 bases at V and 5 bases at J, with 13 bases between. The CDR3 sequence is 13 residues long. The CDR3 protein is CSASRRGNNEQFF. CDR3 nucleotide sequence: TGCAGTGCTTCCCGCAGGGGAAACAATGAGCAGTTCTTC.

The chain combines TRBV29-1 with TRBJ1-1; D is unresolved. The V gene's germline CDR1 is SQVTM and CDR2 ANQGSEA. The CDR3 consists of 11 residues. The ends were cut back, 4 bases at V and 7 bases at J, with 10 bases in the middle. This chain's CDR3 is CSVVKAFEAFF. The CDR3 DNA follows: TGCAGCGTTGTCAAGGCCTTTGAAGCTTTCTTT.

The sample holds many counts of this clonotype. The V call is TRBV18, the J call TRBJ1-1; 10 bases agree with TRBD1. V gave up 6 bases and J gave up 4 bases; unmatched junction bases: 11. The CDR3 has 16 residues. Germline V gives CDR1 KGHSH, CDR2 LQKENI. The CDR3: CASSGTGDQRGTEAFF. The CDR3 DNA is TGTGCCAGCTCCGGGACAGGGGATCAGAGAGGCACTGAAGCTTTCTTT.

This sequence joins TRBV27 and TRBJ1-2; maybe TRBD1 (5 bases). V was trimmed by 3 bases and J by 7 bases, leaving 18 bases between them. Germline V gives CDR1 MNHEY, CDR2 SMNVEV (reference sequence). This CDR3 has 15 amino acids. The CDR3 spells CASSFNAREFIGYTF. In DNA, the CDR3 is TGTGCCAGCAGTTTTAACGCCAGGGAGTTTATTGGCTACACCTTC.

This clonotype was recorded many times. V and J are TRBV5-6 and TRBJ1-3; 8 nucleotides align to TRBD1. In germline, CDR1 is SGHDT, CDR2 YYEEEE. CDR3 length: 17 amino acids. V shed 0 bases and J 5 bases; nucleotides not matched to a gene: 10. The CDR3 here is CASSLAQGGVRRNTIYF. Here the CDR3 DNA reads TGTGCCAGCAGCTTGGCACAGGGGGGGGTCCGAAGAAACACCATATATTTT. Looking up the rest from reference TRBV5-6 and TRBJ1-3 gives the full variable domain: DAGVTQSPTHLIKTRGQQVTLRCSPKSGHDTVSWYQQALGQGPQFIFQYYEEEERQRGNFPDRFSGHQFPNYSSELNVNALLLGDSALYLCASSLAQGGVRRNTIYFGEGSWLTVV.

This chain connects TRBV12-3 or TRBV12-4 to TRBJ2-7; D gene ambiguous. The CDR3 contains 15 residues. V was trimmed by 5 bases and J by 0 bases, leaving 14 bases between them. The CDR3 protein is CASSPNRLSSYEQYV. The CDR3 nucleotides are TGTGCCAGCAGTCCCAATCGCCTAAGCTCCTACGAGCAGTACGTC.

The gene calls are TRBV27 and TRBJ2-4, with 8 bases identical to TRBD1. Germline CDR1 and CDR2: MNHEY and SMNVEV (reference sequence). The ends lost 4 bases at V and 0 bases at J; junction bases unmatched: 2. The CDR3 contains 15 residues. Here the CDR3 DNA reads TGTGCCAGCAGTTCCAGGGGGCAAGCCAAAAACATTCAGTACTTC. This encodes CASSSRGQAKNIQYF.

The sample holds a few counts of this clonotype. The V and J genes are TRBV5-1 and TRBJ2-2, with a tentative D call TRBD2 (6 bases). The CDR3 has 16 amino acids. V dropped 0 bases and J dropped 6 bases, with 15 bases sitting between them. Per germline, CDR1 SGHRS and CDR2 YFSETQ. The DNA for the CDR3 is TGCGCCAGCAGCTTGGAACCCGGGAGTAAAGCCGGGGAGCTGTTTTTT. It specifies CASSLEPGSKAGELFF.

The gene calls are TRBV20-1 and TRBJ2-7; 7 bases are a match to TRBD1. The V gene's germline CDR1 is DFQATT and CDR2 SNEGSKA (reference sequence). V shed 3 bases and J 6 bases; nucleotides not matched to a gene: 5. The CDR3 totals 12 residues. Here the CDR3 reads CSASDRVGEQYV. DNA for the CDR3: TGCAGTGCTAGCGACAGGGTTGGCGAGCAGTACGTC.

This clonotype was counted between two and nine times. The chain combines TRBV7-9 with TRBJ2-3; either TRBD1 or TRBD2 may fit D (6 bases each). Germline V gene data show CDR1 as SEHNR and CDR2 as FQNEAQ (reference sequence). V was cut by 5 bases and J by 9 bases, with 12 bases left in between. There are 12 residues in the CDR3. The CDR3 coding sequence is TGTGCCAGCAGCCAGGAGGGGGGCACGCAGTATTTT. Its translation: CASSQEGGTQYF.

Notes on this clonotype: This may stem from a read error, because a much larger clone lies one nucleotide away. The V gene is TRBV2, the J gene TRBJ2-7; D gene unclear. The CDR3 has 11 amino acids. Germline V CDR1 and CDR2: SNHLY, FYNNEI. The CDR3 region has the DNA TGTGCCAGCAAGGAGTCCTACGACCAGTACGTC. This encodes CASKESYDQYV.

Notes on this clonotype: A clone one base away is much larger, so this may be a read error. The chain combines TRBV18 with TRBJ2-7; a possible D gene is TRBD1 (6 bases). From germline, CDR1 is KGHSH and CDR2 LQKENI. This CDR3 is built from 14 residues. CDR3 bases: TGTGTCAGCTCACCGACGGGACAAAGCTACGAGCAGTACTTC. Protein sequence: CVSSPTGQSYEQYF.

This clonotype was recorded at least ten times. The rearrangement joins TRBV5-1 to TRBJ1-2; tentative D call: TRBD1 (5 bases). V was clipped by 1 base and J by 8 bases, with 9 bases between them. Germline V gene data show CDR1 as SGHRS and CDR2 as YFSETQ. This CDR3 has 12 residues. The CDR3 DNA follows: TGCGCCAGCAGCTTGCCAGGGAAGGGCTACACCTTC. Its translation: CASSLPGKGYTF. Together with reference TRBV5-1 and TRBJ1-2, the CDR3 gives the full variable domain: KAGVTQTPRYLIKTRGQQVTLSCSPISGHRSVSWYQQTPGQGLQFLFEYFSETQRNKGNFPGRFSGRQFSNSRSEMNVSTLELGDSALYLCASSLPGKGYTFGSGTRLTVV.

In this sample, this clonotype turned up many times. The rearrangement joins TRBV7-9 to TRBJ2-1, with D perhaps given as TRBD1 or TRBD2 (6 bases each). The germline V gene has CDR1 SEHNR and CDR2 FQNEAQ (reference sequence). The CDR3 totals 15 residues. V was trimmed by 3 bases and J by 9 bases, leaving 18 bases between them. Here the CDR3 reads CASSFPQPGAGEQFF. CDR3 coding DNA: TGTGCCAGCAGCTTTCCCCAACCGGGGGCGGGTGAGCAGTTCTTC.

This clonotype came up many times. This chain links TRBV12-3 or TRBV12-4 with TRBJ1-6; D ambiguous. The CDR3 consists of 14 residues. V lost 1 base and J lost 8, with 9 bases in between. As DNA, the CDR3 is TGTGCCAGCAGTTTAGAGGGCACGTATTCACCCCTCCACTTT. It encodes CASSLEGTYSPLHF.

This clonotype was observed at least ten times. The chain carries TRBV7-6 and TRBJ2-5, with D perhaps matching TRBD1 (6 bases). Germline V gene data show CDR1 as SGHVS and CDR2 as FNYEAQ. The CDR3 covers 14 residues. Deletions cut 3 bases from V and 1 base from J, with 9 bases between. CDR3 protein: CASSLQGPQETQYF. CDR3 sequence (DNA): TGTGCCAGCAGCTTGCAGGGGCCCCAAGAGACCCAGTACTTC.